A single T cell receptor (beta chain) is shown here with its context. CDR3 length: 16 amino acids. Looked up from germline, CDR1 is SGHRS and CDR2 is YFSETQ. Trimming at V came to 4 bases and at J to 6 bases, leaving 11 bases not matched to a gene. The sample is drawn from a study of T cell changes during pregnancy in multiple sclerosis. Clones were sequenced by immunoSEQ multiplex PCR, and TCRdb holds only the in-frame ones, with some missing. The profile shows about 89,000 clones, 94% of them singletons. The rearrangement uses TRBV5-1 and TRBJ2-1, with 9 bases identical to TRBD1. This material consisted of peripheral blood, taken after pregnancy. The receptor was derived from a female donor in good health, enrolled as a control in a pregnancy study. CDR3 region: CASSPEWTGAGNEQFF. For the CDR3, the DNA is TGCGCCAGCAGCCCCGAGTGGACAGGGGCAGGCAATGAGCAGTTCTTC.